This T cell receptor beta chain was sequenced during a study of cytomegalovirus exposure and HLA in healthy donors (dated by TCRdb to about 2017). Notes on the research overall: An earlier analysis of some 620 of the donors reported about 280 Gb of sequence data and about 120 million unique TCR beta sequences obtained from around 170 million T cells. The study aimed to test whether signatures of past pathogen exposure could be identified by cataloging public T cell receptors. Class I and class II HLA loci were covered by the typing at four-digit resolution. Because of strong linkage in the cohort, roughly five DR-DQ haplotypes were treated as single units for association and clustering. A later genetic analysis used genome-wide SNP genotypes for about three fifths of the 666 donors, treating that subset as a discovery cohort. The study used immunosequencing to profile the T cell repertoires of around 600 subjects and linked those repertoires to cytomegalovirus serostatus. Rather than using new phenotypic data, the later analysis identified candidate immune exposures from TCR beta sequences and from how often those sequences occurred across donors. All discovery cohort repertoires had been generated using a single sequencing platform. The number of donors typed differed by locus, with roughly 629-640 for A, B, C, DRB1 and DQB1, roughly 520 for DQA1, 600 to 610 for DPA1, and over 400 for DPB1. In a later analysis, previously published TCR beta repertoires from 500 to 750 donors were re-analyzed and high-resolution HLA genotyping was added so that TCR occurrence patterns could be studied. Of the 300 to 500 genotyped donors, 75% to 85% were placed in the genetic ancestry cluster associated with self-reported Caucasian donors. To predict cytomegalovirus infection status, the study brought together high-throughput TCR immunosequencing, statistical association of individual TCRs with disease status, and machine learning. Approximately 310 gigabases of sequencing data and roughly 90 million unique TCR sequences were included in an early release covering over 600 HLA-typed donors. To decide whether each TCR beta V gene segment behaved as functional or pseudogenic, an earlier analysis of 587 of the donors relied on high-throughput TCR beta sequencing. Donor age, sex, ethnicity and CMV serostatus were collected together with the repertoire data. Across approximately 420 genotyped donors of the cohort, an average of about 250,000 unique TCR beta nucleotide sequences per donor were sequenced, and roughly 18% of those sequences were non-productive. Besides the first cohort of 666 subjects, a separate validation cohort made up of about 120 different subjects was used. General study outcomes and caveats: The study gave a list of under 200 TCR beta chains associated with cytomegalovirus. According to a later genetic analysis, donors in an Asian-associated ancestry cluster had fewer N-insertions in productive TCRs than the roughly 670-donor mean. Presence/absence analyses assumed roughly uniform sequencing depth across donors, an assumption that may not hold. According to a later analysis, most CMV-associated TCR beta chains appeared to be HLA-restricted, and the HLA associations seemed to be driven largely by CMV exposure. A group of highly shared sequence variants was considered likely to be a technical artifact of the sequencing pipeline. According to a later analysis, parvovirus B19, influenza, CMV and Epstein-Barr virus appeared linked to several top co-occurrence clusters. A further reported finding was that TCR beta sequences accurately predicted the HLA-A and HLA-B alleles for most subjects in the first cohort. Because HLA typing was unavailable for some donors at each locus, only the typed subset was used in association tests. At a false discovery rate of 0.05, a later analysis linked fewer than 20,000 TCR beta sequences to specific HLA alleles. In vitro tests confirmed that a few of the cytomegalovirus-associated TCR beta chains recognize cytomegalovirus antigens. In a later analysis, the rate of TCR association differed among HLA loci, with DRB1 alleles having the most associated TCRs and HLA-C alleles having the fewest. A later genetic analysis associated a missense DCLRE1C variant with V-gene and J-gene trimming of TCR beta chains, and an independent cohort replicated the association. While some public TCRs were present in many individuals, most TCR sequences turned up only very rarely across donors. Cytomegalovirus status was reported to be diagnosed by the classifier with high specificity and sensitivity in both the original and validation cohorts. Strong co-occurrence of HLA alleles, especially DR and DQ, made assigning TCR associations to individual alleles difficult. Compared with equally common non-associated chains, HLA-associated TCR beta chains in a later analysis were more clonally expanded and had lower generation probabilities. In an earlier analysis of some 500 of the donors, most TCR beta V segments appeared in productive rearrangements about 90% or about 30% of the time, broadly matching IMGT annotations. Some IMGT-functional V segments, including TRBV6-2 and TRBV6-3, could not be told apart with the 87-base-pair reads, so those segments were excluded. Because counts were too low, roughly 18 rarely observed V segments, including chromosome 9 orphons, were left out of the earlier analysis of 587 of the donors. It was suggested by the authors that the approach could potentially be generalized to other disease states and immunological phenotypes. This cohort had only TCR beta chains sequenced, and the lack of alpha or paired-chain data limited which features could be detected. For the cohort, immune exposure information was limited to CMV serostatus. Correlated functional status among segregating V segments might be attributable to linkage disequilibrium, but an unknown experimental factor could not be ruled out.

The CDR3 measures 15 amino acids from cysteine to phenylalanine. The sequence is cut down to CDR3 DNA, 45 bases in frame from base 1. V lost 3 bases and J lost 0 bases; the stretch between them is 9 bases long. Via the germline V gene, CDR1 is KGHSH and CDR2 LQKENI. Libraries were made using the immunoSEQ multiplex PCR assay. For the multiplex PCR, a mixture combining 60 forward primers for TCR Vbeta segments and 13 reverse primers for TCR Jbeta segments was used. The CDR3 region of rearranged TCR beta genes was amplified from genomic DNA with a multiplex PCR assay. The Illumina HiSeq System was used to sequence the amplified TCR beta libraries as 87-base-pair reads. Concerning the study's data processing: In a later analysis, around 80 million unique TCR beta chains were counted across the roughly 700 repertoires, and approximately 9.9 million of these chains were shared by at least two donors. To remove PCR and sequencing errors, raw reads were error-corrected and collapsed into unique sequences using a nearest-neighbor algorithm that merged closely related sequences. V, D and J gene segments were assigned by aligning CDR3 sequences to IMGT reference sequences. For a sequence to be retained, a match of at least six nucleotides was required to both a V gene segment and a J gene segment. A rearrangement counted as productive if the CDR3 had no stop codons and remained in frame with V and J, and every other rearrangement counted as non-productive. Following IMGT convention, CDR3 was defined as the stretch from the second conserved V-encoded cysteine to the conserved J-encoded phenylalanine. In an earlier analysis of more than 550 of the donors, sequences lacking an unambiguous match to a single V gene segment were excluded. An earlier analysis of under 750 of the donors called V segments functional above 56.7% productive rearrangements and segregating when the between-donor standard deviation exceeded 5%. A statistical classification framework was built for diagnosing cytomegalovirus status from the catalog of TCR beta chain sequences. In a later analysis, TCR nucleotide sequences were compared against IMGT/GENE-DB human TR gene sequences so that V and J genes could be assigned. In a later analysis, CDR3 sequences and most-parsimonious VDJ recombination scenarios were assigned using the TCRdist pipeline. In a later analysis, each TCR beta chain was defined by its CDR3 amino acid sequence together with its V-gene family, and reads without a unique V-gene family were excluded. In a later analysis, some 600 highly shared, low-generation-probability nucleotide sequences were removed to address suspected cross-contamination and a sequencing artifact. In a later analysis, a clonal expansion index was calculated for each public chain from normalized within-repertoire ranks of inferred template counts. Generation probabilities in a later analysis came from a VDJ recombination model fitted to out-of-frame rearrangements, and those results were checked against IGoR. In a later analysis, TCR-TCR, TCR-HLA and TCR-CMV co-occurrence was scored with hypergeometric tests, and a repertoire-size bias correction was applied to TCR pairs. In a later analysis, false discovery rates were estimated by permuting HLA or CMV assignments 20 times. In a later analysis, co-occurring TCRs were grouped using DBSCAN, with TCRdist sequence similarity added in when clustering inside HLA-allele-positive subsets. Repertoires with fewer than 30,000 or more than 120,000 public chains, plus five repertoires with anomalous nucleotide sharing, were excluded from co-occurrence clustering. Not all clones reach the TCRdb copy of this immuneACCESS table, which keeps in-frame sequences only. Checked studies attribute under half of the gap to unresolved V genes and leave the rest unexplained. V and J calls and clone size are copied from that table; D and trimming were computed from the DNA. The sample has roughly 62,000 clones on record. The ten biggest clones cover 2.1% of the sample.

The cohort was made up of around 720 healthy bone marrow donors. At the time of sampling, all cohort members were nominally healthy, though unrecorded immune exposures were likely present. The donor was CMV seronegative and was included in the group of a few hundred seronegative cohort members. A peripheral blood sample was collected from each donor, and TCR beta sequencing was performed on peripheral blood mononuclear cells. The Qiagen DNeasy Blood Extraction Kit was used to extract genomic DNA from the blood cell samples. With regard to this clone: Its antigen target is currently unknown.

The source of this sequence is a woman younger than 30 in good health and CMV-seronegative. Source material: PBMCs. The rearrangement combines TRBV18 with TRBJ2-1; matching of 6 bases hints at TRBD2 as the D gene. This receptor has the CDR3 CASSPAGSSYNEQFF. The nucleotides read TGTGCCAGCTCACCTGCGGGGTCCTCCTACAATGAGCAGTTCTTC.